What follows are 15 T cell receptor beta chains derived from one specimen sequenced in a study of shared clonotypes between healthy human individuals. TCRdb's copy holds only in-frame clones and misses some; the assay was immunoSEQ multiplex PCR. The repertoire has 550,000 to 800,000 clones, about nine tenths of them found once; the top ten carry about 33%. The specimen sequenced was memory CD8+ T cells from PBMCs. The subset here: CD45RO+ cells pooled with CCR7-negative TemRA cells. The receptors come from a man between 18 and 35 years old in good health. Some clones in this sample may be carry-over from other donors' samples.

The chain links TRBV4-1 to TRBJ1-1; D may be TRBD1 (5 bases). Germline V gives CDR1 MGHRA, CDR2 YSYEKL. This CDR3 has 15 amino acids. V was trimmed by 4 bases and J by 5 bases, leaving 17 bases between them. CDR3 DNA sequence: TGCGCCAGCAGCCTGGAGGAGGGGATGAGAACTGAAGCTTTCTTT. Protein sequence: CASSLEEGMRTEAFF.

J is TRBJ2-7 and V is TRBV27; 13 nucleotides align to TRBD2. The CDR3 has 17 amino acids. With V trimmed by 0 bases and J by 2 bases, 4 bases remained unmatched. Germline CDR1 is MNHEY and CDR2 is SMNVEV (reference sequence). CDR3 protein: CASSLSGLAGTAYEQYF. CDR3 nucleotides: TGTGCCAGCAGTTTATCGGGACTAGCGGGGACGGCCTACGAGCAGTACTTC.

The chain recombines TRBV2 with TRBJ1-1; TRBD1 might be the D (5 bases). V lost 3 bases and J lost 1, with 15 bases in between. This CDR3 region has 16 residues. Germline V lookup: CDR1 SNHLY, CDR2 FYNNEI. The CDR3 region is CASSEGLRGWNTEAFF. Written as DNA, the CDR3 is TGTGCCAGCAGTGAGGGCCTCCGGGGCTGGAACACTGAAGCTTTCTTT.

V is TRBV27 and J is TRBJ2-7; 10 nucleotides line up with TRBD1. Germline CDR1 reads MNHEY; CDR2 reads SMNVEV (reference sequence). V shed 3 bases and J 5 bases; nucleotides not matched to a gene: 7. This CDR3 is built from 15 residues. The CDR3 DNA sequence: TGTGCCAGCAGTTTCACGGGACAGGGGTGGAACGAGCAGTACTTC. Amino acids: CASSFTGQGWNEQYF.

The CDR3 DNA is TGTGCCAGCAGGGAGGGGACAGGACAATACAATGAGCAGTTCTTC. It specifies CASREGTGQYNEQFF. The chain links TRBV6-6 to TRBJ2-1; TRBD1 aligns across 8 bases. This CDR3 is 15 amino acids long. Losses at the gene ends were 6 bases for V and 4 bases for J; bases not matched to a gene: 8. Germline lookup yields CDR1 MNHNY and CDR2 SVGAGI (reference sequence).

This rearrangement joins TRBV27 to TRBJ1-2; D is perhaps TRBD1 (5 bases). The CDR3 is made up of 16 amino acids. CDR1 and CDR2 from the germline V gene are MNHEY and SMNVEV (reference sequence). Trimming left V 0 bases short and J 4 bases short, with 15 bases between. Here the CDR3 reads CASSLSSWGGAYGYTF. CDR3 bases: TGTGCCAGCAGTTTATCCTCCTGGGGAGGGGCCTATGGCTACACCTTC.

This clone was recorded only once. J is TRBJ2-4 and V is TRBV29-1; no clear D. Trimming cost V 4 bases and J 1 base, with 8 bases left between them. Germline-derived CDR1 and CDR2 are SQVTM and ANQGSEA. The CDR3 consists of 13 residues. The CDR3 sequence is CSVATVAKNIQYF. The CDR3, as DNA: TGCAGCGTTGCCACGGTGGCCAAAAACATTCAGTACTTC. The full variable domain, in which reference TRBV29-1 and TRBJ2-4 provide the parts outside the CDR3, is SAVISQKPSRDICQRGTSLTIQCQVDSQVTMMFWYRQQPGQSLTLIATANQGSEATYESGFVIDKFPISRPNLTFSTLTVSNMSPEDSSIYLCSVATVAKNIQYFGAGTRLSVL.

The gene calls are TRBV9 and TRBJ2-7, with 9 bases matching TRBD2. The germline V gene has CDR1 SGDLS and CDR2 YYNGEE. With 4 bases clipped from V and 6 bases from J, the junction kept 11 bases outside the gene matches. CDR3 length: 15 amino acids. The CDR3 loop is CASSLVAGVGSEQYF. For the CDR3, the DNA is TGTGCCAGCAGCCTCGTAGCGGGAGTGGGTTCCGAGCAGTACTTC.

V and J are TRBV7-9 and TRBJ2-1; D not resolved. Trimming removed 5 bases from V and 10 bases from J, with 12 bases in between. Germline V gene data show CDR1 as SEHNR and CDR2 as FQNEAQ (reference sequence). This CDR3 region has 12 residues. In DNA form, the CDR3 reads TGTGCCAGCAGCCCCGGTGGTAGGGAGCAGTTCTTC. Protein sequence: CASSPGGREQFF.

About this clone: A far larger clone is only one base removed, so a read error is likely. J is TRBJ2-1 and V is TRBV6-5; D is ambiguous. V was shortened by 6 bases and J by 7 bases, with 10 bases between the two germline ends. The CDR3 loop spans 12 amino acids. Germline V lookup: CDR1 MNHEY, CDR2 SVGAGI. In DNA form, the CDR3 reads TGTGCCAGCAGCTTGAGTGGGAATGAGCAGTTCTTC. This sequence encodes CASSLSGNEQFF.

V is TRBV5-5 and J is TRBJ1-2; 9 bases agree with TRBD1. Germline V gene data show CDR1 as SGHKS and CDR2 as YYEKEE (reference sequence). The CDR3 runs to 16 residues. V lost 4 bases to trimming and J lost 3 bases; unmatched junction nucleotides: 10. DNA for the CDR3: TGTGCCAGCAGCCCCAACAGGGGGCTAGGAGACTATGGCTACACCTTC. It translates to CASSPNRGLGDYGYTF.

This clone occurred once. The chain joins TRBV19 to TRBJ1-1; D not resolved. V was pared by 7 bases and J by 0 bases, with 9 bases between. CDR1 is LNHDA, CDR2 SQIVND, per germline (reference sequence). CDR3 length: 13 amino acids. The CDR3 reads CASTPEMNTEAFF. The CDR3 region has the DNA TGTGCCAGTACCCCAGAGATGAACACTGAAGCTTTCTTT. Complete variable domain (other parts from reference TRBV19 and TRBJ1-1): DGGITQSPKYLFRKEGQNVTLSCEQNLNHDAMYWYRQDPGQGLRLIYYSQIVNDFQKGDIAEGYSVSREKKESFPLTVTSAQKNPTAFYLCASTPEMNTEAFFGQGTRLTVV.

The chain joins TRBV30 to TRBJ2-7; 8 bases match TRBD2. The trim removed 2 bases at V and 3 bases at J, leaving 9 bases unmatched. The CDR3 is made up of 15 amino acids. The germline CDR1 and CDR2 sequences are GTSNPN and SVGIG (reference sequence). The CDR3 region has the DNA TGTGCCTGGAGTTTCGGACTAGCTGGGAACTACGAGCAGTACTTC. Protein product: CAWSFGLAGNYEQYF.

The chain has TRBV28 and TRBJ1-1; D not resolved. The V gene lost 6 bases and the J gene lost 4 bases, with 18 bases spanning the gap. The CDR3 contains 15 residues. Germline V gives CDR1 MDHEN, CDR2 SYDVKM. Here the CDR3 reads CASRLATSSGTEAFF. The CDR3 DNA follows: TGTGCCAGCAGACTGGCCACTTCAAGTGGCACTGAAGCTTTCTTT.

Regarding this clone: Other DNA sequences from this sample encode an identical CDR3 as well. This chain links TRBV27 with TRBJ1-1, with 8 bases fitting TRBD1. The CDR3 is made up of 14 amino acids. J lost 2 bases, V lost 5 bases, and 4 bases had no gene match. Germline CDR1 and CDR2: MNHEY and SMNVEV (reference sequence). This chain's CDR3 is CASSLRGPNTEAFF. The CDR3 region has the DNA TGTGCCAGCAGTCTCAGGGGGCCTAACACTGAAGCTTTCTTT.